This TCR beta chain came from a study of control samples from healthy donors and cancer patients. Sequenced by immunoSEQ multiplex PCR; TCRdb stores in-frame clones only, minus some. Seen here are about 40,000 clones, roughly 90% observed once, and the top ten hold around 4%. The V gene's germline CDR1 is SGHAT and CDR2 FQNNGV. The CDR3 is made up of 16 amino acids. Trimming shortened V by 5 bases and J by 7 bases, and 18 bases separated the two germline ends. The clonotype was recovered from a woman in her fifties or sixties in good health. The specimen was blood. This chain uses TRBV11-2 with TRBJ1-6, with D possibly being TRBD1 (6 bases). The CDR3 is CASSARDTASNSPLHF. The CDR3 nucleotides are TGTGCCAGCAGCGCCCGGGACACCGCATCCAATTCACCCCTCCACTTT.